Below are 8 T cell receptor beta chains sequenced from a single sample in a study of blood T cell repertoires in COVID-19 (dated by TCRdb to the early 2020s). The library came from the immunoSEQ multiplex PCR assay. Held by TCRdb, this immuneACCESS table contains in-frame sequences only and omits some clones. Under half of the omission traces to an unresolved V gene where checked; the cause of the rest is unknown. The sample records under 200,000 clones, over 75% of which are singletons. 6.5% of the sample lies in the top ten. The sample consisted of peripheral blood. Source of these receptors: a man aged 65-85 years with active or convalescent COVID-19.

This chain uses TRBV7-9 with TRBJ1-6, with TRBD1 identical over 9 bases. This CDR3 is 15 amino acids long. Looked up from germline, CDR1 is SEHNR and CDR2 is FQNEAQ (reference sequence). Trimming removed 5 bases from V and 8 bases from J; junction bases left unmatched: 7. CDR3 sequence: CASSPGDRVDSPLHF. In DNA, the CDR3 is TGTGCCAGCAGCCCTGGGGACAGGGTTGATTCACCCCTCCACTTT.

The chain recombines TRBV10-2 with TRBJ2-1, with D unclear. CDR1 is WSHSY and CDR2 is SAAADI in the germline V gene. The CDR3 is made up of 13 amino acids. V shed 7 bases and J shed 4 bases, with 11 bases lying between them. CDR3 sequence: CASNPDGYNEQFF. The CDR3 bases are TGCGCCAGCAATCCAGACGGGTACAATGAGCAGTTCTTC.

The genes are TRBV2 and TRBJ2-3; 7 bases are shared with TRBD2. Trimming removed 7 bases from V and 3 bases from J; junction bases left unmatched: 7. Germline CDR1 and CDR2: SNHLY and FYNNEI. This CDR3 region has 14 residues. The CDR3 DNA follows: TGTGCCAGCATTCTGCGGGGAGGGACAGATACGCAGTATTTT. Amino acids: CASILRGGTDTQYF.

The V and J genes are TRBV5-1 and TRBJ2-5, with 16 bases lining up with TRBD2. Trimming removed 4 bases from V and 4 bases from J; junction bases left unmatched: 4. CDR1 and CDR2 from the germline V gene are SGHRS and YFSETQ. The CDR3 runs to 16 residues. CDR3 sequence reads: CASSPGLAGGGETQYF. For the CDR3, the DNA is TGCGCCAGCAGCCCGGGACTAGCGGGAGGGGGAGAGACCCAGTACTTC.

The rearrangement joins TRBV30 to TRBJ2-7; possibly TRBD2 for D (6 bases). Trimming pared 3 bases from V and 2 bases from J, leaving 23 bases between. CDR1 GTSNPN and CDR2 SVGIG come from the germline V gene (reference sequence). CDR3 length: 17 residues. In DNA, the CDR3 is TGTGCCTGGAGATCCCGCGGAGGGGCGGCGAACACCTACGAGCAGTACTTC. Translated: CAWRSRGGAANTYEQYF.

This chain links TRBV21-1 with TRBJ2-7; TRBD1, the table's D call, lacks a check against the DNA. TRBV21-1 is a documented pseudogene. CDR3 length: 14 residues. The DNA for the CDR3 is TGTGCCAGCACTAACGACAGGGGCTCCTACGAGCAGTACTTC. Residues: CASTNDRGSYEQYF.

The count of this clone is one. The J gene is TRBJ2-5, the V gene TRBV6-5; TRBD2 might be the D (6 bases). Germline V gene sequence: CDR1 MNHEY, CDR2 SVGAGI. The length of the CDR3 is 13 residues. V lost 4 bases and J 5 bases, leaving 11 bases between the germline ends. Written as DNA, the CDR3 is TGTGCCAGCAGTTCGCCGGGGGAGGAGACCCAGTACTTC. Amino acids: CASSSPGEETQYF.

The chain has TRBV6-1 and TRBJ1-2; D uncertain. The CDR3 has 14 amino acids. The V gene lost 0 bases and the J gene lost 4 bases, with 9 bases spanning the gap. Germline V gives CDR1 MNHNS, CDR2 SASEGT. The CDR3 coding sequence is TGTGCCAGCAGTGAAGCCTCGGGTTTCTATGGCTACACCTTC. Translated, it gives CASSEASGFYGYTF.